The 28 T cell receptor beta chains below all came from one sample that was sequenced in a study of OX40 agonist ivuxolimab in advanced cancers. The method was immunoSEQ multiplex PCR; TCRdb's version includes in-frame clones alone and lacks a portion of them. The sample shows about 45,000 clones, around 80% of them seen only once. The sample consisted of CD4+ or CD8+ T cells sorted from blood, taken in a trial of the OX40 agonist ivuxolimab. All receptors come from an adult with an advanced solid tumor such as melanoma, head and neck, liver or kidney cancer.

This clone is a singleton in its sample. V and J are TRBV6-6 and TRBJ1-1; TRBD1 is a possible D gene (5 bases). CDR1 and CDR2 (germline): MNHNY, SVGAGI (reference sequence). The CDR3 consists of 12 residues. V lost 7 bases to trimming and J lost 5 bases, with 11 bases between them. The CDR3 coding sequence is TGTGCCAGCATCCTCTGGGGGACTGAAGCTTTCTTT. It translates to CASILWGTEAFF.

The rearrangement links TRBV30 to TRBJ2-7; D uncertain. The germline V and J ends were trimmed by 0 bases and 6 bases, with 6 bases remaining between them. The CDR3 has 11 residues. Germline loops: CDR1 GTSNPN, CDR2 SVGIG (reference sequence). CDR3 DNA: TGTGCCTGGAGTGTAACGAGCGAGCAGTACTTC. Translated: CAWSVTSEQYF.

CDR3 loop: CASSTRQGPSNEQFF. DNA for the CDR3: TGCGCCAGCAGCACCAGACAGGGCCCTTCCAATGAGCAGTTCTTC. The rearrangement uses TRBV5-1 and TRBJ2-1; TRBD1 agrees at 7 bases. J was trimmed by 6 bases and V by 4 bases; bases with no gene match: 10. The CDR3 contains 15 residues. The germline V gene encodes CDR1 SGHRS and CDR2 YFSETQ.

This clone was seen once. This CDR3 is CASSPGGGGTGELFF. The CDR3 region has the DNA TGTGCCAGCAGTCCAGGCGGGGGAGGCACCGGGGAGCTGTTTTTT. This chain joins TRBV6-6 and TRBJ2-2; 7 nucleotides align to TRBD2. With 5 bases clipped from V and 4 bases from J, the junction kept 7 bases outside the gene matches. Germline V gene lookup returns CDR1 MNHNY and CDR2 SVGAGI (reference sequence). The CDR3 is made up of 15 amino acids.

The chain joins TRBV30 to TRBJ2-7; D ambiguous. Germline assignment: CDR1 GTSNPN and CDR2 SVGIG (reference sequence). The CDR3 is made up of 13 amino acids. The V end lost 1 base, the J end lost 4 bases, and 11 bases lay between the germline ends. The CDR3 is CAWSAQIFYEQYF. CDR3 nucleotide sequence: TGTGCCTGGAGTGCCCAGATTTTTTACGAGCAGTACTTC.

This clone was observed a handful of times. V gene TRBV5-6 combines with J gene TRBJ2-7, with unresolved D. CDR3 size: 11 residues. V lost 4 bases and J lost 4, with 6 bases in between. Germline CDR1 SGHDT, CDR2 YYEEEE. CDR3 residues: CASSAGYEQYF. The CDR3 nucleotides read TGTGCCAGCAGCGCCGGATACGAGCAGTACTTC.

This chain uses TRBV5-1 with TRBJ2-7; tentatively, D is TRBD2 (5 bases). Trimming left V 0 bases short and J 7 bases short, with 11 bases between. Germline V gives CDR1 SGHRS, CDR2 YFSETQ. This CDR3 has 13 residues. CDR3 sequence: CASSLGYRGEQYF. CDR3 DNA sequence: TGCGCCAGCAGCTTGGGCTACCGAGGGGAGCAGTACTTC.

V and J are TRBV28 and TRBJ1-2; 7 bases are shared with TRBD1. The CDR3 covers 15 residues. The germline V gene has CDR1 MDHEN and CDR2 SYDVKM. The J segment lost 2 bases and the V segment lost 7 bases, leaving 10 bases of the junction unmatched. The CDR3: CASTPITGANYGYTF. In DNA, the CDR3 is TGTGCCAGCACCCCCATCACAGGGGCCAACTATGGCTACACCTTC.

The chain links TRBV18 to TRBJ1-5; D is unresolved. V lost 1 base and J lost 0, with 7 bases in between. This CDR3 spans 15 amino acids. From germline, CDR1 is KGHSH and CDR2 LQKENI. The CDR3 here is CASSPRPISNQPQHF. Here the CDR3 DNA reads TGTGCCAGCTCACCACGGCCGATTAGCAATCAGCCCCAGCATTTT.

The chain uses TRBV18 and TRBJ1-4; the match to TRBD1 covers 8 bases. Trimming at V came to 5 bases and at J to 8 bases, leaving 10 bases not matched to a gene. This CDR3 region has 15 residues. Germline CDR1 KGHSH, CDR2 LQKENI. CDR3 residues: CASSTGQGRGEKLFF. CDR3 coding DNA: TGTGCCAGCTCAACCGGACAGGGACGGGGGGAAAAACTGTTTTTT.

The rearrangement uses TRBV30 and TRBJ1-6; D may be TRBD1 (6 bases). Per the germline V gene, CDR1 is GTSNPN and CDR2 is SVGIG (reference sequence). The CDR3 consists of 14 residues. The V and J ends lost 1 base and 6 bases respectively, with 10 bases between them. The CDR3 DNA sequence: TGTGCCTGGAGTGGCCAGGGGTTTAATTCACCCCTCCACTTT. Translating gives CAWSGQGFNSPLHF.

A few counts support this clone. Other nucleotide sequences in the sample specify the same CDR3. The V call is TRBV18, the J call TRBJ1-5, with unresolved D. The CDR3 loop spans 13 amino acids. Germline CDR1 and CDR2: KGHSH and LQKENI. Trimming removed 5 bases at V and 0 bases at J, with 5 bases between. Here the CDR3 reads CASSGDSNQPQHF. The CDR3 nucleotides are TGTGCCAGCTCAGGGGATAGCAATCAGCCCCAGCATTTT.

This clone is a singleton in its sample. The chain couples TRBV5-4 to TRBJ1-3; 7 bases are a match to TRBD1. The germline V gene has CDR1 SGHNT and CDR2 YYREEE (reference sequence). The CDR3 contains 14 residues. V lost 4 bases to trimming and J lost 6 bases; unmatched junction nucleotides: 7. The chain's CDR3 is CASSVGQEQNTIYF. Here the CDR3 DNA reads TGTGCCAGCAGCGTTGGACAGGAGCAAAACACCATATATTTT.

This chain links TRBV7-2 with TRBJ2-7; a weak D match, TRBD2 (6 bases). There are 15 residues in the CDR3. CDR1 is SGHTA and CDR2 is FQGNSA in the germline V gene. V gave up 1 base and J gave up 1 base, with 11 bases separating them. CDR3 in DNA: TGTGCCAGCAGCTTAGGGTGGGGAGGATCCTACGAGCAGTACTTC. This translates into CASSLGWGGSYEQYF. Supplemented by reference TRBV7-2 and TRBJ2-7, the full variable domain reads GAGVSQSPSNKVTEKGKDVELRCDPISGHTALYWYRQSLGQGLEFLIYFQGNSAPDKSGLPSDRFSAERTGGSVSTLTIQRTQQEDSAVYLCASSLGWGGSYEQYFGPGTRLTVT.

This chain connects TRBV6-6 to TRBJ1-2; TRBD1 aligns across 7 bases. The CDR3 extends over 12 amino acids. Germline lookup yields CDR1 MNHNY and CDR2 SVGAGI (reference sequence). V gave up 6 bases and J gave up 7 bases; unmatched junction bases: 5. CDR3 sequence reads: CASRTTGFGYTF. CDR3 bases: TGTGCCAGCAGGACGACAGGGTTTGGCTACACCTTC.

The chain couples TRBV30 to TRBJ2-7, with D uncertain. V gave up 0 bases and J gave up 6 bases, with 12 bases separating them. The CDR3 has 13 amino acids. The germline V gene has CDR1 GTSNPN and CDR2 SVGIG (reference sequence). The CDR3 sequence: CAWSVRVLGEQYF. The CDR3, as DNA: TGTGCCTGGAGTGTAAGGGTTTTGGGCGAGCAGTACTTC.

The chain employs TRBV5-8 and TRBJ2-4; 8 bases fit TRBD1. The junction had 8 bases not matched to a gene; V was cut back by 6 bases and J by 6 bases. The CDR3 totals 14 residues. From germline, CDR1 is SGHTS and CDR2 YDEGEE. Written as DNA, the CDR3 is TGTGCCAGCACCTCGGGCGGGACAGGAAACATTCAGTACTTC. Amino acids: CASTSGGTGNIQYF.

In the case of this clone: One end of the junction is discordant with germline, which a read error may explain. The chain is built from TRBV7-7 and TRBJ2-5; TRBD1 matches at 7 bases. This CDR3 is built from 14 residues. Germline V gene data show CDR1 as SSHAT and CDR2 as FNYEAQ (reference sequence). In nucleotides, the CDR3 is TGTGCTAGCAGCTCAACAGGGGCGTCGGAGACCCAGTACTTC. It translates to CASSSTGASETQYF.

The chain recombines TRBV9 with TRBJ2-7; 8 positions match TRBD1. CDR1 is SGDLS and CDR2 is YYNGEE in the germline V gene. CDR3 length: 14 amino acids. Losses at the gene ends were 5 bases for V and 4 bases for J; bases not matched to a gene: 8. DNA for the CDR3: TGTGCCAGCAGTCCCGGGACAGGCCCATACGAGCAGTACTTC. This encodes CASSPGTGPYEQYF. Variable domain in full (rest from reference TRBV9 and TRBJ2-7): DSGVTQTPKHLITATGQRVTLRCSPRSGDLSVYWYQQSLDQGLQFLIQYYNGEERAKGNILERFSAQQFPDLHSELNLSSLELGDSALYFCASSPGTGPYEQYFGPGTRLTVT.

The J gene is TRBJ1-5, the V gene TRBV5-6, with TRBD1 as a possible D gene (6 bases). V was shortened by 4 bases and J by 5 bases, with 16 bases between the two germline ends. Per the germline V gene, CDR1 is SGHDT and CDR2 is YYEEEE. CDR3 length: 15 residues. The CDR3 sequence is CASSVGRQADQPQHF. The CDR3, as DNA: TGTGCCAGCAGCGTAGGACGACAGGCCGATCAGCCCCAGCATTTT.

V is TRBV18 and J is TRBJ1-5; no clear D. Deletions cut 2 bases from V and 4 bases from J, with 12 bases between. This CDR3 has 15 amino acids. CDR1 is KGHSH and CDR2 is LQKENI in the germline V gene. This CDR3 is CASSPGGIANQPQHF. For the CDR3, the DNA is TGTGCCAGCTCACCAGGAGGGATCGCGAATCAGCCCCAGCATTTT.

The chain joins TRBV5-4 to TRBJ1-6, with D unresolved. Looked up from germline, CDR1 is SGHNT and CDR2 is YYREEE (reference sequence). The CDR3 covers 14 residues. Trimming took off 1 base at V and 5 bases at J, with 7 bases between the two ends. CDR3: CASSLHQNNSPLHF. The CDR3 region has the DNA TGTGCCAGCAGCTTGCATCAGAATAATTCACCCCTCCACTTT.

This rearrangement joins TRBV6-5 to TRBJ1-3; D gene uncertain. There are 13 residues in the CDR3. Per germline, CDR1 MNHEY and CDR2 SVGAGI. Trimming took 10 bases from V and 4 from J, leaving 14 bases between them. The CDR3: CATQTSPGNTIYF. The CDR3 DNA follows: TGTGCCACACAGACTTCACCGGGAAACACCATATATTTT.

This clone has only one observation. The chain has TRBV5-1 and TRBJ2-2, with TRBD2 identical over 7 bases. This CDR3 has 17 residues. J was trimmed by 7 bases and V by 2 bases; bases with no gene match: 14. Per germline, CDR1 SGHRS and CDR2 YFSETQ. In nucleotides, the CDR3 is TGCGCCAGCAGCTTTTTGGAAGGAGGGAGGGCCGTCGGGGAGCTGTTTTTT. Its protein product is CASSFLEGGRAVGELFF.

The chain combines TRBV11-2 with TRBJ2-1; D may be TRBD2 (6 bases). Looked up from germline, CDR1 is SGHAT and CDR2 is FQNNGV. CDR3 size: 18 residues. V dropped 2 bases and J dropped 0 bases, with 17 bases sitting between them. CDR3 loop: CASSLRLSSGGSYNEQFF. As DNA, the CDR3 is TGTGCCAGCAGCTTACGACTGAGTAGCGGAGGCTCCTACAATGAGCAGTTCTTC.

The chain joins TRBV30 to TRBJ1-2, with 7 bases matching TRBD1. This CDR3 spans 13 amino acids. With V trimmed by 3 bases and J by 7 bases, 8 bases remained unmatched. Germline V gives CDR1 GTSNPN, CDR2 SVGIG (reference sequence). CDR3 sequence reads: CAWRAGTEVGYTF. In DNA form, the CDR3 reads TGTGCCTGGAGGGCAGGGACAGAGGTTGGCTACACCTTC.

This clone has a handful of counts. This sequence joins TRBV5-1 and TRBJ1-2, with D perhaps TRBD1 (6 bases). CDR1 and CDR2 (germline): SGHRS, YFSETQ. Trimming cost V 2 bases and J 6 bases, with 14 bases left between them. This CDR3 region has 14 residues. The CDR3 DNA reads as TGCGCCAGCAGCTTAAACAGGGCGGGGAATGGCTACACCTTC. It codes for CASSLNRAGNGYTF. The full variable domain, rest sourced from reference TRBV5-1 and TRBJ1-2, is KAGVTQTPRYLIKTRGQQVTLSCSPISGHRSVSWYQQTPGQGLQFLFEYFSETQRNKGNFPGRFSGRQFSNSRSEMNVSTLELGDSALYLCASSLNRAGNGYTFGSGTRLTVV.

V and J are TRBV10-2 and TRBJ1-2, with D tentatively TRBD1 (5 bases). V lost 5 bases and J lost 8, with 15 bases in between. In germline, CDR1 is WSHSY, CDR2 SAAADI. This CDR3 region has 13 residues. The CDR3 is CASSTPGGLGYTF. The CDR3 region has the DNA TGCGCCAGCAGTACGCCGGGGGGACTAGGCTACACCTTC.